This T cell receptor beta chain was sequenced in a study of CD8 T cells in ankylosing spondylitis. General study results and limits: Within matched ankylosing spondylitis synovial fluid, disease-linked clones were reportedly significantly enriched. Those disease-linked clones were CD8+; they were also relatively rare in peripheral blood. Ankylosing spondylitis blood seemed to carry a telltale TCR beta motif made of under ten highly homologous variants.

Making use of molecular barcodes, quantitative 5'-RACE generated TCR beta libraries. Via MiXCR, TCRdb re-called the 5' RACE reads, giving one row per CDR3 protein. The sample yields 200,000 to 300,000 distinct CDR3 sequences, 24% seen once. As concerns this clonotype: Its antigen is not known.

What was sequenced was blood, either unsorted or a sorted T cell fraction (not recorded which). The sequence was collected from a male donor with ankylosing spondylitis or in good health (not recorded which).

The CDR3 protein is CSVRRLLGGTEAFF. The CDR3 DNA is TGCAGCGTTCGACGACTCCTCGGGGGTACTGAAGCTTTCTTT. This chain links TRBV29-1 with TRBJ1-1, with D tentatively TRBD1 (5 bases). In germline, CDR1 is SQVTM, CDR2 ANQGSEA. The CDR3 consists of 14 residues. V was trimmed by 5 bases and J by 5 bases, leaving 18 bases between them.